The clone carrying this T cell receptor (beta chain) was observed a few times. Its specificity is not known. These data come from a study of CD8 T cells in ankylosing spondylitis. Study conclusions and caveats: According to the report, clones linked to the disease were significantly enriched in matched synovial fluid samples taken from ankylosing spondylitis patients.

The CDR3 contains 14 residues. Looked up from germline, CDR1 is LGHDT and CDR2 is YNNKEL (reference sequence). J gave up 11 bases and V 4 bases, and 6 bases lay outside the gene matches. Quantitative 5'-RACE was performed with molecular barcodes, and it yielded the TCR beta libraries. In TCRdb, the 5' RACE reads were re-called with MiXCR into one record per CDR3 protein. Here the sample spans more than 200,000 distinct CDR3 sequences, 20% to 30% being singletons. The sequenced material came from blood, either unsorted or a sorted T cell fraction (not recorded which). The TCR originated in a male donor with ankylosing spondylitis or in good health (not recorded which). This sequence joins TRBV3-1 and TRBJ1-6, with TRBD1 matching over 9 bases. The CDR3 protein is CASSPQRTGAPLHF. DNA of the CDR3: TGTGCCAGCAGCCCCCAGCGGACAGGGGCACCCCTCCACTTT.